This TCR beta chain was recovered during a study of T cells in Graves' hyperthyroidism and ophthalmopathy. Across 18 months, stable Graves' hyperthyroidism was marked by no progression to ophthalmopathy. The diagnoses drew upon clinical symptoms, serum thyroxine and TRAb, thyroid ultrasound and orbital computed tomography. RNA transcripts gave rise to amplified TCR beta CDR3 regions. First-round RT-PCR of the TCR CDR3 relied on the HTBI primer set. In TCRdb, the multiplex PCR reads were re-called with MiXCR into one record per CDR3 protein. This sample yields over 650,000 distinct CDR3 sequences, of which less than 20% are seen a single time; approximately 8% belongs to the top ten. This clonotype came up many times. Antigen specificity is unknown. Whole-study results and caveats: Most expanded thyroid clonotypes above 0.001 recurred in blood. In the analysis, a 13 V-J model separated ophthalmopathy from stable hyperthyroidism.

The TCR was taken from a man between 18 and 29 years old with Graves' hyperthyroidism. The sample taken for sequencing was blood.

This CDR3 reads CASSRQGDRLTF. The DNA for the CDR3 is TGTGCCAGCAGCCGTCAAGGGGACAGGCTAACCTTC. The chain combines TRBV6-2 or TRBV6-3 with TRBJ1-2, with 8 bases matching TRBD1. The V and J ends lost 6 bases and 14 bases, in that order; junction bases with no gene match: 11. The CDR3 is made up of 12 amino acids. CDR1 MNHEY and CDR2 SVGEGT come from the germline V gene.